This record concerns one TCR beta chain sequence. A sample-barcoded 5' primer and a J-beta primer mix were used in a second PCR of roughly 6 to 12 cycles. One entry per CDR3 protein results from TCRdb running MiXCR on the 5' RACE reads. The sample carries roughly 860,000 distinct CDR3 sequences, under 80% recorded once. This entry belongs to a study of blood T cells in healthy people across ages. CDR1 is MDHEN, CDR2 SYDVKM, per germline. V gave up 5 bases and J gave up 4 bases, with 13 bases separating them. CDR3 length: 14 amino acids. The clonotype was recovered from a man aged 25-40 years in good health. The specimen was blood. This chain uses TRBV28 with TRBJ2-3; D perhaps matches TRBD1 (5 bases). The CDR3 loop reads CASSPVQVSDTQYF. The CDR3 coding sequence is TGTGCCAGCAGTCCTGTACAGGTATCAGATACGCAGTATTTT. Variable domain in full (rest from reference TRBV28 and TRBJ2-3): DVKVTQSSRYLVKRTGEKVFLECVQDMDHENMFWYRQDPGLGLRLIYFSYDVKMKEKGDIPEGYSVSREKKERFSLILESASTNQTSMYLCASSPVQVSDTQYFGPGTRLTVL.